Listed here are 29 T cell receptor beta chains from one sample, sequenced in a study of blood T cell repertoires in COVID-19 (dated by TCRdb to about 2020). The library was made by the immunoSEQ multiplex PCR assay. The immuneACCESS repertoire file appears here via TCRdb, limited to in-frame rearrangements. These files lack a portion of the clones; in checked studies, under half of the deficit traces to unresolved V genes, and the cause of the others is not known. This sample has some 200,000 clones in its table, and 84% of those were observed once. The top ten clonotypes cover about 10% of the sample. Sequencing used peripheral blood. These receptor sequences come from an elderly woman with COVID-19, enrolled during active disease.

This chain connects TRBV5-1 to TRBJ1-4; TRBD1 agrees at 9 bases. Germline CDR1 is SGHRS and CDR2 is YFSETQ. The trim removed 1 base at V and 2 bases at J, leaving 6 bases unmatched. CDR3 length equals 17 residues. This CDR3 reads CASSLFGQGITNEKLFF. CDR3 nucleotide sequence: TGCGCCAGCAGCTTGTTCGGACAGGGGATCACTAATGAAAAACTGTTTTTT.

This chain connects TRBV6-5 to TRBJ1-1, with D maybe TRBD1 (5 bases). CDR3 length: 15 residues. Trimming stripped 6 bases from V and 5 bases from J, with 19 bases between. Germline lookup yields CDR1 MNHEY and CDR2 SVGAGI. The CDR3: CASSPSHSGRTEAFF. CDR3 bases: TGTGCCAGCAGCCCGTCGCATTCAGGGAGGACTGAAGCTTTCTTT.

The chain employs TRBV2 and TRBJ1-4, with D possibly being TRBD1 (5 bases). CDR3 length: 14 amino acids. V was trimmed by 6 bases and J by 3 bases, leaving 11 bases between them. CDR1 and CDR2 from the germline V gene are SNHLY and FYNNEI. The DNA for the CDR3 is TGTGCCAGCAGGCAATCGGGGGCTAATGAAAAACTGTTTTTT. Translated: CASRQSGANEKLFF.

The J gene is TRBJ2-7, the V gene TRBV6-5; maybe TRBD2 (6 bases). V lost 4 bases and J 3 bases, leaving 13 bases between the germline ends. Germline assignment: CDR1 MNHEY and CDR2 SVGAGI. The CDR3 runs to 14 residues. The CDR3 region has the DNA TGTGCCAGCAGTTTCTCCGGCGGGGTCTACGAGCAGTACTTC. It translates to CASSFSGGVYEQYF.

The J gene is TRBJ1-2, the V gene TRBV27, with 10 bases that match TRBD1. The CDR3 has 14 residues. Germline loops: CDR1 MNHEY, CDR2 SMNVEV (reference sequence). V dropped 1 base and J dropped 6; count of bases not matched to a gene: 2. The CDR3 loop reads CASSLYGTGDGYTF. As DNA, the CDR3 is TGTGCCAGCAGTTTATATGGGACAGGGGATGGCTACACCTTC.

CDR3 sequence (DNA): TGTGCCAGCAGTTTTCCGGGACAGCTTTATCAGCCCCAGCATTTT. Its protein product is CASSFPGQLYQPQHF. The rearrangement joins TRBV6-2 or TRBV6-3 to TRBJ1-5; 7 bases agree with TRBD1. This CDR3 comprises 15 residues. The trim removed 4 bases at V and 5 bases at J, leaving 8 bases unmatched. Per the germline V gene, CDR1 is MNHEY and CDR2 is SVGEGT.

The sample holds a few counts of this clone. The chain is built from TRBV27 and TRBJ2-5; TRBD1 is a possible D gene (6 bases). The CDR3 totals 14 residues. Looked up from germline, CDR1 is MNHEY and CDR2 is SMNVEV (reference sequence). The V gene lost 6 bases and the J gene lost 4 bases, with 15 bases spanning the gap. CDR3 sequence (DNA): TGTGCCAGCAGGTTACAGGGTCTAGGAGAGACCCAGTACTTC. Translated, it gives CASRLQGLGETQYF.

The rearrangement links TRBV7-9 to TRBJ2-5; 9 bases line up with TRBD2. V was pared by 1 base and J by 4 bases, with 4 bases of the junction left unmatched. The CDR3 contains 15 residues. The germline V gene encodes CDR1 SEHNR and CDR2 FQNEAQ (reference sequence). Here the CDR3 DNA reads TGTGCCAGCAGCTTAGGTAGCGGGGGCGTAGAGACCCAGTACTTC. Residues: CASSLGSGGVETQYF.

V usage is TRBV5-4 and J usage is TRBJ2-2; 9 nucleotides agree with TRBD1. This CDR3 spans 16 amino acids. Unmatched junction bases numbered 4, after V lost 4 bases and J lost 0 bases. CDR1 and CDR2 from the germline V gene are SGHNT and YYREEE (reference sequence). Here the CDR3 reads CASSTQGAANTGELFF. The CDR3 coding sequence is TGTGCCAGCAGCACACAGGGGGCCGCGAACACCGGGGAGCTGTTTTTT.

The genes are TRBV6-5 and TRBJ1-5, with D tentatively TRBD1 (5 bases). V was clipped by 6 bases and J by 3 bases, with 15 bases between them. Germline V lookup: CDR1 MNHEY, CDR2 SVGAGI. The CDR3 sequence is 15 residues long. CDR3 in DNA: TGTGCCAGCAGGCACGTTAGGGGCTCCAATCAGCCCCAGCATTTT. This encodes CASRHVRGSNQPQHF.

The V and J genes are TRBV5-1 and TRBJ1-1; 8 bases are a match to TRBD1. The V segment lost 4 bases and the J segment 1 base; nucleotides outside the gene matches: 3. This CDR3 region has 14 residues. Per germline, CDR1 SGHRS and CDR2 YFSETQ. This CDR3 reads CASSGQGGNTEAFF. CDR3 nucleotide sequence: TGCGCCAGCAGCGGACAGGGCGGGAACACTGAAGCTTTCTTT.

This chain connects TRBV5-4 to TRBJ2-5, with TRBD2 identical over 7 bases. The CDR3 runs to 15 residues. Germline CDR1 SGHNT, CDR2 YYREEE (reference sequence). With 3 bases clipped from V and 5 bases from J, the junction kept 10 bases outside the gene matches. The CDR3 protein is CASSSSRAGWETQYF. The CDR3 bases are TGTGCCAGCAGCTCGTCCCGAGCGGGATGGGAGACCCAGTACTTC.

The chain has TRBV6-4 and TRBJ2-2; D might be TRBD1 (5 bases). Trimming left V 6 bases short and J 3 bases short, with 5 bases between. Germline CDR1 reads MRHNA; CDR2 reads SNTAGT. This CDR3 is built from 12 residues. CDR3 nucleotides: TGTGCCAGCAGACAGGACACCGGGGAGCTGTTTTTT. Protein product: CASRQDTGELFF.

The chain carries TRBV28 and TRBJ1-5; D gene uncertain. With 7 bases removed from V and 4 bases from J, the gap between germline ends came to 17 bases. This CDR3 region has 15 residues. Germline CDR1 reads MDHEN; CDR2 reads SYDVKM. DNA of the CDR3: TGTGCCAGCACCCTACGAGGCAGATCAAATCAGCCCCAGCATTTT. Amino acids: CASTLRGRSNQPQHF.

This clone appeared a few times. The chain combines TRBV6-5 with TRBJ2-5; D may be TRBD1 (6 bases). The ends were cut back, 6 bases at V and 2 bases at J, with 10 bases in the middle. The CDR3 has 13 amino acids. Germline V gives CDR1 MNHEY, CDR2 SVGAGI. The CDR3 coding sequence is TGTGCCAGCAGAAGGACAGAACAAGAGACCCAGTACTTC. It yields the protein CASRRTEQETQYF.

This chain connects TRBV6-1 to TRBJ2-6, with D possibly matching TRBD1 (5 bases). The germline V gene has CDR1 MNHNS and CDR2 SASEGT. There are 15 residues in the CDR3. The V end lost 3 bases, the J end lost 2 bases, and 8 bases lay between the germline ends. As DNA, the CDR3 is TGTGCCAGCAGTGAGTTAGGGGCTGGGGCCAACGTCCTGACTTTC. It specifies CASSELGAGANVLTF.

This clone is a singleton in its sample. The gene calls are TRBV4-3 and TRBJ2-7; D gene ambiguous. The V end lost 0 bases, the J end lost 2 bases, and 5 bases lay between the germline ends. The CDR3 is made up of 13 amino acids. Germline CDR1 and CDR2: LGHNA and YSLEER. The DNA of the CDR3 is TGCGCCAGCAGCCAAGATAACACCTACGAGCAGTACTTC. As protein: CASSQDNTYEQYF.

This clone was detected only a few times. The chain has TRBV12-3 or TRBV12-4 and TRBJ2-1; 7 nucleotides line up with TRBD1. With 5 bases clipped from V and 9 bases from J, the junction kept 4 bases outside the gene matches. The CDR3 consists of 12 residues. CDR3 in amino acids: CASSDRVGEQFF. In DNA, the CDR3 is TGTGCCAGCAGTGACAGGGTTGGTGAGCAGTTCTTC.

The chain couples TRBV7-9 to TRBJ2-2; no definite D call. Trimming removed 2 bases from V and 2 bases from J, with 3 bases in between. Per the germline V gene, CDR1 is SEHNR and CDR2 is FQNEAQ (reference sequence). The CDR3 is made up of 13 amino acids. In DNA, the CDR3 is TGTGCCAGCAGCTTACCAAACACCGGGGAGCTGTTTTTT. Translation: CASSLPNTGELFF.

As for this clone: Other DNA sequences in the same sample also yield this CDR3. V and J are TRBV28 and TRBJ2-3, with TRBD2 matching over 9 bases. This CDR3 spans 15 amino acids. Trimming took 3 bases from V and 4 from J; bases not matched to a gene: 5. CDR1 is MDHEN, CDR2 SYDVKM, per germline. The CDR3 region has the DNA TGTGCCAGCAGTTTCAGGCGGGGGGGGGCAGATACGCAGTATTTT. It is translated as CASSFRRGGADTQYF.

CDR3 region: CASSEAAGGSTDTQYF. CDR3 coding DNA: TGTGCCAGCAGTGAAGCGGCGGGGGGGAGCACAGATACGCAGTATTTT. V is TRBV6-1 and J is TRBJ2-3, with TRBD2 matching over 9 bases. Per the germline V gene, CDR1 is MNHNS and CDR2 is SASEGT. Trimming took 0 bases from V and 0 from J; bases not matched to a gene: 1. The CDR3 runs to 16 residues.

CDR3 coding DNA: TGCGCCAGCAGCCTTCAGGGGGAGTATGGCTACACCTTC. Amino acids: CASSLQGEYGYTF. The gene calls are TRBV5-1 and TRBJ1-2, with TRBD1 matching over 7 bases. This CDR3 has 13 residues. CDR1 and CDR2 (germline): SGHRS, YFSETQ. V was pared by 4 bases and J by 5 bases, with 5 bases of the junction left unmatched.

The chain combines TRBV20-1 with TRBJ1-4; D is uncertain. The CDR3 extends over 12 amino acids. Germline CDR1 reads DFQATT; CDR2 reads SNEGSKA (reference sequence). Trimming stripped 3 bases from V and 7 bases from J, with 9 bases between. CDR3 loop: CSASTGSEKLFF. CDR3 in DNA: TGCAGTGCTAGTACGGGGAGTGAAAAACTGTTTTTT.

V usage is TRBV5-1 and J usage is TRBJ1-3; no firm D call. V lost 4 bases, J lost 0 bases, and 17 bases lay in between. The CDR3 has 17 amino acids. The germline V gene encodes CDR1 SGHRS and CDR2 YFSETQ. The CDR3 loop is CASSPYRGPSSGNTIYF. The CDR3 DNA reads as TGCGCCAGCAGCCCTTATCGAGGGCCTAGCTCTGGAAACACCATATATTTT.

This clone occurred a few times. The chain is built from TRBV11-1 and TRBJ1-4; D may be TRBD1 (6 bases). V was clipped by 5 bases and J by 7 bases, with 20 bases between them. From germline, CDR1 is SGHAT and CDR2 FQDESV (reference sequence). The CDR3 consists of 16 residues. DNA for the CDR3: TGTGCCAGCAGCGTAACCTCCGGGACACCCTCTGAAAAACTGTTTTTT. It specifies CASSVTSGTPSEKLFF.

The J gene is TRBJ2-3, the V gene TRBV29-1; maybe TRBD2 (6 bases). The CDR3 loop spans 14 amino acids. Trimming removed 4 bases from V and 2 bases from J, with 13 bases in between. In germline, CDR1 is SQVTM, CDR2 ANQGSEA. For the CDR3, the DNA is TGCAGCGTTGCAAGGGCGGGACCCACAGATACGCAGTATTTT. Amino acid sequence: CSVARAGPTDTQYF.

The rearrangement joins TRBV5-1 to TRBJ2-2; 11 positions agree with TRBD2. From germline, CDR1 is SGHRS and CDR2 YFSETQ. The length of the CDR3 is 17 residues. V lost 1 base to trimming and J lost 7 bases; unmatched junction nucleotides: 9. The CDR3 loop reads CASSLQLAGAAGGELFF. Here the CDR3 DNA reads TGCGCCAGCAGCTTGCAACTAGCGGGGGCCGCGGGCGGGGAGCTGTTTTTT.

On this clone: The junction does not match germline at one end; this may be a read error. The V and J genes are TRBV12-3 or TRBV12-4 and TRBJ1-2, with D possibly being TRBD1 (5 bases). This CDR3 has 12 residues. CDR3 amino acids: CASSLAILDTEF. CDR3 coding DNA: TGTGCCAGCAGTTTAGCGATTCTGGACACCGAATTC.

The chain has TRBV2 and TRBJ1-1; no firm D call. Trimming took off 0 bases at V and 0 bases at J, with 11 bases between the two ends. The CDR3 totals 16 residues. The germline CDR1 and CDR2 sequences are SNHLY and FYNNEI. The CDR3 sequence is CASSEAWGGVNTEAFF. For the CDR3, the DNA is TGTGCCAGCAGTGAAGCCTGGGGAGGCGTGAACACTGAAGCTTTCTTT.